The clone carrying this T cell receptor (beta chain) showed up many times. Its target is not known. One junction end disagrees with the germline gene, perhaps due to a read error. This CDR3 comprises 15 residues. As for time point: persistent/refractory GD, antithyroid drugs over 5 years with positive TRAb. TCR sequences were obtained from RNA taken from PBMCs. A volume of approximately 10 milliliters of peripheral blood was collected in EDTA tubes. Combining iRepertoire HTBI primers with Arm-PCR of CDR3 regions, the authors built TCR beta libraries. TCRdb re-called the multiplex PCR reads with MiXCR, one entry per CDR3 protein. The data show 400,000 to 500,000 distinct CDR3 sequences, under 25% seen once. The data originate from a study of regulatory T cells in long-lasting Graves disease. Overall study context: Graves' disease counted as persistent after over 5 years of antithyroid drugs with positive TSH receptor antibodies.

Study-level findings and limits: Limited samples may have lowered accuracy. Whereas 966 public clonotypes were shared by new patients, persistent patients shared more, at roughly 2,500.

V is TRBV12-3 or TRBV12-4 and J is TRBJ2-7; 11 positions agree with TRBD1. Source: peripheral blood mononuclear cells (PBMCs), taken when the disease was refractory, from a patient treated with antithyroid drugs. This clonotype originated in a female donor with Graves disease. The CDR3 DNA is TGTGCCAGCAGCTTAGAGGACAGGGGGCGGTACGAGCAGTACTTC. Encoded protein: CASSLEDRGRYEQYF.